These 20 T cell receptor beta chains came from one sample sequenced in a study of PD-1 blockade in classical Hodgkin lymphoma. Patients all relapsed after autologous stem cell transplantation, and there was variation in brentuximab vedotin exposure. This table comes from immunoSEQ multiplex PCR, and its TCRdb copy is limited to in-frame clones, with some not included. Here the sample spans some 93,000 clones, roughly 89% being singletons. The specimen comprised peripheral blood mononuclear cells (PBMCs), sampled before the second cycle of nivolumab. Source of these receptors: a human donor with classical Hodgkin lymphoma.

The CDR3 nucleotides read TGTGCCAGCAGCTTGAATTGGGTTTCACCCCTCCACTTT. Its translation: CASSLNWVSPLHF. The V gene is TRBV5-4, the J gene TRBJ1-6; D gene ambiguous. CDR3 length: 13 amino acids. Per germline, CDR1 SGHNT and CDR2 YYREEE (reference sequence). V was cut by 1 base and J by 9 bases, with 8 bases left in between.

The chain couples TRBV29-1 to TRBJ2-7; no reliable D call. V shed 4 bases and J shed 2 bases, with 9 bases lying between them. CDR3 length: 12 residues. Germline lookup yields CDR1 SQVTM and CDR2 ANQGSEA. The chain's CDR3 is CSVVRGAYEQYF. CDR3 bases: TGCAGCGTTGTTCGAGGTGCCTACGAGCAGTACTTC.

J is TRBJ1-1 and V is TRBV7-2; tentative D call: TRBD1 (6 bases). Germline lookup yields CDR1 SGHTA and CDR2 FQGNSA. Trimming cost V 0 bases and J 5 bases, with 13 bases left between them. This CDR3 region has 15 residues. CDR3 sequence (DNA): TGTGCCAGCAGCTTAGCACTGGGGGCGCAAACTGAAGCTTTCTTT. It encodes CASSLALGAQTEAFF.

The rearrangement joins TRBV7-6 to TRBJ2-1; 10 bases are shared with TRBD1. With 5 bases clipped from V and 0 bases from J, the junction kept 4 bases outside the gene matches. The CDR3 extends over 16 amino acids. Germline CDR1 and CDR2: SGHVS and FNYEAQ. The CDR3 here is CASSRTGGGSYNEQFF. DNA of the CDR3: TGTGCCAGCAGCAGGACAGGGGGTGGCTCCTACAATGAGCAGTTCTTC.

The J gene is TRBJ2-7, the V gene TRBV7-9; 11 bases line up with TRBD2. The length of the CDR3 is 15 residues. V was clipped by 3 bases and J by 2 bases; unmatched bases: 3. CDR1 is SEHNR and CDR2 is FQNEAQ in the germline V gene (reference sequence). CDR3 sequence: CASSLGLAETYEQYF. CDR3 bases: TGTGCCAGCAGCTTGGGACTAGCGGAGACCTACGAGCAGTACTTC.

The CDR3 DNA reads TGTGCCAGCAGTAGAACCGGGACAGGGCCGACTGAAGCTTTCTTT. Encoded protein: CASSRTGTGPTEAFF. The rearrangement uses TRBV2 and TRBJ1-1, with 9 bases lining up with TRBD1. In germline, CDR1 is SNHLY, CDR2 FYNNEI. V trimming: 5 bases; J trimming: 5 bases; junction bases outside the gene matches: 9. The CDR3 contains 15 residues.

The V call is TRBV5-5, the J call TRBJ1-1, with D tentatively TRBD1 (5 bases). The CDR3 loop spans 16 amino acids. Between the trimmed V and J ends, which lost 0 bases and 1 base, there was a span of 13 bases. Germline V gene lookup returns CDR1 SGHKS and CDR2 YYEKEE (reference sequence). This chain's CDR3 is CASSLAWGRGNTEAFF. DNA for the CDR3: TGTGCCAGCAGCTTGGCGTGGGGGAGAGGGAACACTGAAGCTTTCTTT.

This clone was recorded a few times. V usage is TRBV28 and J usage is TRBJ2-4; no clear D. With 5 bases removed from V and 0 bases from J, the gap between germline ends came to 14 bases. Germline V gene sequence: CDR1 MDHEN, CDR2 SYDVKM. This CDR3 region has 16 residues. The CDR3 loop is CASSPPTELAKNIQYF. The CDR3 nucleotides are TGTGCCAGCAGTCCACCGACTGAACTAGCCAAAAACATTCAGTACTTC.

This clone has a handful of counts. V is TRBV28 and J is TRBJ2-1, with TRBD2 identical over 12 bases. The CDR3 sequence is 15 residues long. Germline assignment: CDR1 MDHEN and CDR2 SYDVKM. With V trimmed by 7 bases and J by 8 bases, 9 bases remained unmatched. The CDR3 nucleotides read TGTGCCAGCACCCGCCCTAGCGGGAGGGTACATGAGCAGTTCTTC. Encoded protein: CASTRPSGRVHEQFF.

This sequence joins TRBV4-1 and TRBJ2-5; D may be TRBD2 (5 bases). Trimming took 1 base from V and 5 from J, leaving 17 bases between them. This CDR3 region has 16 residues. Germline CDR1 reads MGHRA; CDR2 reads YSYEKL. The chain's CDR3 is CASSQGPQVSDETQYF. As DNA, the CDR3 is TGCGCCAGCAGCCAAGGGCCCCAAGTTAGCGATGAGACCCAGTACTTC.

The J gene is TRBJ2-7, the V gene TRBV19, with a weak D call TRBD2 (6 bases). Per germline, CDR1 LNHDA and CDR2 SQIVND (reference sequence). Trimming removed 2 bases at V and 3 bases at J, with 14 bases between. The CDR3 consists of 15 residues. The CDR3 is CASSISLHGGYEQYF. As DNA, the CDR3 is TGTGCCAGTAGTATAAGCCTCCACGGGGGCTACGAGCAGTACTTC.

The table lists this clone with a count of one. V and J are TRBV5-1 and TRBJ2-1; TRBD1 aligns across 7 bases. The CDR3 runs to 16 residues. The junction had 9 bases not matched to a gene; V was cut back by 5 bases and J by 1 base. Germline-derived CDR1 and CDR2 are SGHRS and YFSETQ. CDR3 residues: CASRFGTDGSYNEQFF. The DNA of the CDR3 is TGCGCCAGCAGATTTGGGACAGATGGTTCCTACAATGAGCAGTTCTTC.

The genes are TRBV18 and TRBJ1-1, with 9 bases identical to TRBD1. With 3 bases clipped from V and 5 bases from J, the junction kept 4 bases outside the gene matches. Germline V gene lookup returns CDR1 KGHSH and CDR2 LQKENI. The CDR3 is made up of 14 amino acids. The CDR3 coding sequence is TGTGCCAGCTCACCTAGACAGGGGGAGACTGAAGCTTTCTTT. Its translation is CASSPRQGETEAFF.

This clone was counted once. The V call is TRBV27, the J call TRBJ2-7; 9 nucleotides agree with TRBD2. CDR1 is MNHEY, CDR2 SMNVEV, per germline (reference sequence). V gave up 3 bases and J gave up 0 bases; unmatched junction bases: 3. This CDR3 has 15 residues. The CDR3 DNA reads as TGTGCCAGCAGTTTTCTAGCGGGATTCTCCTACGAGCAGTACTTC. Translating it yields CASSFLAGFSYEQYF.

This chain connects TRBV7-2 to TRBJ1-6; no definite D call. V was trimmed by 3 bases and J by 8 bases, leaving 5 bases between them. Germline CDR1 reads SGHTA; CDR2 reads FQGNSA. The CDR3 has 12 amino acids. The CDR3 sequence is CASSLGYSPLHF. CDR3 DNA: TGTGCCAGCAGCTTGGGCTATTCACCCCTCCACTTT.

The gene calls are TRBV19 and TRBJ2-5; no reliable D call. V was clipped by 4 bases and J by 0 bases, with 9 bases between them. The CDR3 covers 14 residues. Germline V gene sequence: CDR1 LNHDA, CDR2 SQIVND (reference sequence). The CDR3 DNA is TGTGCCAGTAGTAGCCCGAGGTACCAAGAGACCCAGTACTTC. Amino acids: CASSSPRYQETQYF. Full variable domain (missing parts from reference TRBV19 and TRBJ2-5): DGGITQSPKYLFRKEGQNVTLSCEQNLNHDAMYWYRQDPGQGLRLIYYSQIVNDFQKGDIAEGYSVSREKKESFPLTVTSAQKNPTAFYLCASSSPRYQETQYFGPGTRLLVL.

This chain uses TRBV7-9 with TRBJ2-2; D gene ambiguous. CDR1 is SEHNR and CDR2 is FQNEAQ in the germline V gene (reference sequence). V dropped 2 bases and J dropped 5 bases, with 18 bases sitting between them. CDR3 length: 17 amino acids. The CDR3 DNA sequence: TGTGCCAGCAGCTTATCTCGGGCAATCGAGGTGACCGGGGAGCTGTTTTTT. The encoded protein is CASSLSRAIEVTGELFF.

V and J are TRBV7-9 and TRBJ2-3, with D perhaps TRBD1 (5 bases). Germline lookup yields CDR1 SEHNR and CDR2 FQNEAQ (reference sequence). This CDR3 contains 15 residues. V lost 4 bases, J lost 0 bases, and 11 bases lay in between. CDR3: CASSYDRSSTDTQYF. The DNA of the CDR3 is TGTGCCAGCAGCTACGACAGATCTAGCACAGATACGCAGTATTTT.

V is TRBV7-9 and J is TRBJ2-5, with 9 bases identical to TRBD2. Per the germline V gene, CDR1 is SEHNR and CDR2 is FQNEAQ (reference sequence). After removal of 2 bases from V and 2 bases from J, the junction contained 6 bases not matched to a gene. The CDR3 totals 16 residues. Here the CDR3 DNA reads TGTGCCAGCAGCTTACGCGGGGGGGCCGTACAAGAGACCCAGTACTTC. Amino acids: CASSLRGGAVQETQYF.

The rearrangement uses TRBV18 and TRBJ1-6; a weak D match, TRBD1 (5 bases). Trimming took 6 bases from V and 8 from J, leaving 8 bases between them. There are 12 residues in the CDR3. Per germline, CDR1 KGHSH and CDR2 LQKENI. The CDR3 is CASSRDDSPLHF. CDR3 in DNA: TGTGCCAGCTCTCGGGACGATTCACCCCTCCACTTT. The full variable domain, in which reference TRBV18 and TRBJ1-6 provide the parts outside the CDR3, is NAGVMQNPRHLVRRRGQEARLRCSPMKGHSHVYWYRQLPEEGLKFMVYLQKENIIDESGMPKERFSAEFPKEGPSILRIQQVVRGDSAAYFCASSRDDSPLHFGNGTRLTVT.